The 8 T cell receptor beta chains below come from one sample, sequenced in a study of cytomegalovirus exposure and HLA in healthy donors. Amplification used 60 Vbeta primers and 13 Jbeta primers. This table comes from immunoSEQ multiplex PCR, and its TCRdb copy is limited to in-frame clones, with some not included. The repertoire holds 99,000 or so clones, 80% seen once, with 6.9% in the top ten. The sample was PBMCs. The receptors come from a man aged 25 to 40 in good health and CMV-seropositive.

CDR3 residues: CASSSWWRPDEQYF. CDR3 bases: TGTGCCAGCAGCTCCTGGTGGAGGCCGGACGAGCAGTACTTC. V usage is TRBV11-2 and J usage is TRBJ2-7, with a possible D match to TRBD2 (5 bases). This CDR3 spans 14 amino acids. Germline V CDR1 and CDR2: SGHAT, FQNNGV. Trimming took off 4 bases at V and 5 bases at J, with 15 bases between the two ends.

This clone came up a few times. The chain combines TRBV29-1 with TRBJ2-5, with a tentative D call TRBD2 (6 bases). Germline assignment: CDR1 SQVTM and CDR2 ANQGSEA. The CDR3 consists of 12 residues. Trimming left V 5 bases short and J 2 bases short, with 9 bases between. The CDR3 DNA reads TGCAGCGTTTGGGGGGATCAAGAGACCCAGTACTTC. Encoded protein: CSVWGDQETQYF.

This chain joins TRBV30 and TRBJ2-5; a possible D gene is TRBD2 (5 bases). Deletions cut 0 bases from V and 9 bases from J, with 20 bases between. This CDR3 comprises 15 residues. The germline V gene encodes CDR1 GTSNPN and CDR2 SVGIG (reference sequence). The CDR3 is CAWSVKGTLAYAQYF. The CDR3 DNA reads TGTGCCTGGAGTGTTAAGGGAACTCTAGCATACGCCCAGTACTTC.

The rearrangement joins TRBV10-3 to TRBJ2-7; TRBD1 might be the D (6 bases). Looked up from germline, CDR1 is ENHRY and CDR2 is SYGVKD. Trimming shortened V by 2 bases and J by 0 bases, and 11 bases separated the two germline ends. The CDR3 totals 15 residues. The CDR3 loop reads CAISEVGGNSYEQYF. CDR3 bases: TGTGCCATCAGTGAGGTAGGGGGAAACTCCTACGAGCAGTACTTC.

The CDR3 is CAIGPGLAGTNEQFF. In nucleotides, the CDR3 is TGTGCCATCGGCCCTGGGCTAGCGGGTACCAATGAGCAGTTCTTC. This rearrangement joins TRBV10-3 to TRBJ2-1; 8 bases map to TRBD2. Germline V gene data show CDR1 as ENHRY and CDR2 as SYGVKD. Unmatched junction bases numbered 12, after V lost 8 bases and J lost 6 bases. The CDR3 has 15 residues.

V and J are TRBV2 and TRBJ2-5, with a possible D match to TRBD1 (5 bases). Trimming left V 8 bases short and J 0 bases short, with 10 bases between. Germline values: CDR1 SNHLY, CDR2 FYNNEI. This CDR3 has 13 residues. The CDR3 loop reads CASLRTYQETQYF. In nucleotides, the CDR3 is TGTGCCAGCCTTCGGACATACCAAGAGACCCAGTACTTC.

The chain has TRBV18 and TRBJ1-5; weak D call: TRBD1 (6 bases). Germline V gene data show CDR1 as KGHSH and CDR2 as LQKENI. V lost 1 base and J lost 2, with 6 bases in between. There are 14 residues in the CDR3. The chain's CDR3 is CASSPRTGNQPQHF. For the CDR3, the DNA is TGTGCCAGCTCACCACGGACAGGCAATCAGCCCCAGCATTTT. The full variable domain, with the rest looked up from reference TRBV18 and TRBJ1-5, is NAGVMQNPRHLVRRRGQEARLRCSPMKGHSHVYWYRQLPEEGLKFMVYLQKENIIDESGMPKERFSAEFPKEGPSILRIQQVVRGDSAAYFCASSPRTGNQPQHFGDGTRLSIL.

The chain is built from TRBV10-3 and TRBJ2-1; tentative D call: TRBD2 (5 bases). This CDR3 has 14 residues. Trimming took off 4 bases at V and 8 bases at J, with 15 bases between the two ends. Germline CDR1 reads ENHRY; CDR2 reads SYGVKD. CDR3 region: CAISGGRTRDEQFF. DNA for the CDR3: TGTGCCATCAGTGGAGGTCGGACGAGGGATGAGCAGTTCTTC.